The sample holds many counts of the clone carrying this TCR beta chain. This record belongs to a study of T cell repertoires in cytomegalovirus infection. J was trimmed by 0 bases and V by 5 bases; bases with no gene match: 13. CDR3 size: 18 residues. Per the germline V gene, CDR1 is SGHTA and CDR2 is FQGNSA. From the reads, TCRdb called clonotypes with MiXCR, one entry per CDR3 protein. The data contain approximately 140,000 distinct CDR3 sequences, about 6% of them seen just once; the ten biggest clones take up roughly 17%. Material for sequencing was PBMCs. This receptor was obtained from a human donor in good health (CMV status not recorded). Some clones in this sample may be carry-over from other donors' samples. V is TRBV7-2 and J is TRBJ2-7; 10 bases map to TRBD2. CDR3 in amino acids: CASSRAVAGGLSSYEQYF. Written as DNA, the CDR3 is TGTGCCAGCAGCCGCGCCGTAGCGGGGGGACTTAGCTCCTACGAGCAGTACTTC. Based on the CDR3 plus reference TRBV7-2 and TRBJ2-7, the full variable domain is GAGVSQSPSNKVTEKGKDVELRCDPISGHTALYWYRQSLGQGLEFLIYFQGNSAPDKSGLPSDRFSAERTGGSVSTLTIQRTQQEDSAVYLCASSRAVAGGLSSYEQYFGPGTRLTVT.